This T cell receptor (beta chain) was identified in a study of T cell responses to AZD1222 COVID-19 vaccine. Assay used: immunoSEQ multiplex PCR; TCRdb lists only in-frame clones, some missing. Among over 120,000 clones, roughly 90% were seen once, and the ten largest hold 5% to 5.5%. Trimming removed 1 base at V and 3 bases at J, with 7 bases between. From germline, CDR1 is GTSNPN and CDR2 SVGIG (reference sequence). This CDR3 has 12 residues. The specimen was peripheral blood, collected 28 days after the second dose of the MenACWY control vaccine. This TCR was recovered from an adult who received the MenACWY meningococcal vaccine as a control. The chain couples TRBV30 to TRBJ2-7, with D tentatively TRBD1 (5 bases). The CDR3 DNA reads TGTGCCTGGAGTGGACAGCTCTACGAGCAGTACTTC. Its translation is CAWSGQLYEQYF.